This entry is about one T cell receptor (beta chain). Patient disease was locally advanced or metastatic urothelial carcinoma. Sequencing used immunoSEQ multiplex PCR; TCRdb keeps in-frame clones, though not all of them. The sample has some 53,000 clones, roughly 77% seen once; the top ten hold 3% to 4.5%. The sample comes from a study of PD-L1 blockade in urothelial cancer. At the level of the study: Atezolizumab at 1,200 mg intravenously every 3 weeks was started by patients at some point between 2014 and 2015. It was at 3 weeks (second dose) and 6 weeks after treatment start that blood was analyzed. Per blood sample, T cells had a median of roughly 150,000.

Germline V gene data show CDR1 as MNHNY and CDR2 as SVGAGI (reference sequence). Trimming shortened V by 9 bases and J by 0 bases, and 12 bases separated the two germline ends. The CDR3 extends over 14 amino acids. The sequence derives from a man aged 65 to 79 with urothelial cancer. The starting material was PBMCs, obtained around atezolizumab (anti-PD-L1) treatment. The chain couples TRBV6-6 to TRBJ1-5, with D hard to call. The DNA for the CDR3 is TGTGCCAGTTCCGTTACTTCTAGCAATCAGCCCCAGCATTTT. Translating gives CASSVTSSNQPQHF.